This TCR beta chain came from a study of metastatic and nonmetastatic thyroid tumors. General study findings and limits: Significantly higher TCR beta diversity was reportedly seen in malignant thyroid tumors than benign nodules, in blood and tumor.

Thyroid surgery had not been preceded by any treatment in any patient. Via MiXCR, TCRdb re-called the PCR reads. This sample has 85,000 to 95,000 clones, with about 15% found just once. The V and J ends lost 0 bases and 8 bases respectively, with 16 bases between them. CDR1 is SGDLS, CDR2 YYNGEE, per germline. The CDR3 contains 15 residues. This clone has just a few counts. The antigen remains undetermined. This clonotype was obtained from a female donor with papillary thyroid cancer or a benign thyroid nodule (not recorded which). Some clones in this sample may be carry-over from other donors' samples. The chain uses TRBV9 and TRBJ2-3; D may be TRBD2 (6 bases). Sequenced input: blood. CDR3 in amino acids: CASSVAGGMEVTQYF. The CDR3 DNA follows: TGTGCCAGCAGCGTAGCTGGGGGGATGGAAGTTACGCAGTATTTT. The full variable domain, its missing parts supplied by reference TRBV9 and TRBJ2-3, is DSGVTQTPKHLITATGQRVTLRCSPRSGDLSVYWYQQSLDQGLQFLIQYYNGEERAKGNILERFSAQQFPDLHSELNLSSLELGDSALYFCASSVAGGMEVTQYFGPGTRLTVL.